This T cell receptor beta chain appears in the sequencing data of a study of T cell clonality in common variable immunodeficiency. Trimming at V came to 6 bases and at J to 5 bases, leaving 9 bases not matched to a gene. CDR3 length equals 16 residues. CDR1 and CDR2 from the germline V gene are LNHDA and SQIVND (reference sequence). Donors gave roughly 5 to 8 ml heparinized peripheral whole blood. The repertoire was sequenced with immunoSEQ multiplex PCR; TCRdb's copy has only in-frame clones and lacks some. The sample has some 64,000 clones, none seen only once; the top ten hold 1.5% to 2%. Findings and limits, study-wide: Authors noted CVID clonality's cause needs subpopulation repertoire sequencing. Common variable immunodeficiency TCR beta sequences reportedly had fewer deletions and N-nucleotide insertions. CVID subjects had higher TCRbeta clonality than healthy controls, most marked in about a third.

This clone was picked up many times. Its antigen is as yet unknown. The sequenced fragment ends 3 residues before the CDR3 boundary, so the rest is inferred from the germline J gene. The material sequenced was peripheral blood mononuclear cells. The rearrangement links TRBV19 to TRBJ2-2, with 10 bases identical to TRBD2. This TCR came from a person aged 18 to 75 in good health. The CDR3 spells CASSGVAGGTTGELFF. Partial CDR3 DNA: TGTGCCAGTAGCGGGGTAGCGGGGGGCACAACCGGGGAG.